A single sample gave rise to the 2 T cell receptor beta chains below, sequenced in a study of blood T cell repertoires in COVID-19. Produced via immunoSEQ multiplex PCR; TCRdb's table is partial and in-frame only. The repertoire holds tens of thousands of clones, with 88% as singletons. Sequenced input: peripheral blood. Source of these receptors: a human donor in a cohort sampled during active COVID-19.

The chain carries TRBV5-1 and TRBJ2-1; 13 nucleotides line up with TRBD2. CDR1 is SGHRS, CDR2 YFSETQ, per germline. The CDR3 loop spans 16 amino acids. With V trimmed by 5 bases and J by 8 bases, 10 bases remained unmatched. This CDR3 is CASRPGTSGAGDEQFF. DNA for the CDR3: TGCGCCAGCAGGCCCGGGACTAGCGGGGCGGGGGATGAGCAGTTCTTC.

The chain joins TRBV12-3 or TRBV12-4 to TRBJ1-1; D remains ambiguous. With 7 bases removed from V and 0 bases from J, the gap between germline ends came to 9 bases. This CDR3 is built from 13 residues. The CDR3 sequence is CASKRGMNTEAFF. The CDR3 DNA sequence: TGTGCCAGCAAGCGGGGAATGAACACTGAAGCTTTCTTT.